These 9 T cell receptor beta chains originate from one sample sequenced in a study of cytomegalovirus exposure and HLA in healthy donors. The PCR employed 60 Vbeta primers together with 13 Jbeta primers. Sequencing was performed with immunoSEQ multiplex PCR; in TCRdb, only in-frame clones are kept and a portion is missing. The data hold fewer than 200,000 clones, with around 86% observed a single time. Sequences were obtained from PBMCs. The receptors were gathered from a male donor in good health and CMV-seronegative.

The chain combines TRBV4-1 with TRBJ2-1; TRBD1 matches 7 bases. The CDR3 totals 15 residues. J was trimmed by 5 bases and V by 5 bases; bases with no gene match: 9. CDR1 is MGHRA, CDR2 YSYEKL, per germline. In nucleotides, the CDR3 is TGCGCCAGCAGCGGAGACAGGGAAGTCGACAATGAGCAGTTCTTC. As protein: CASSGDREVDNEQFF.

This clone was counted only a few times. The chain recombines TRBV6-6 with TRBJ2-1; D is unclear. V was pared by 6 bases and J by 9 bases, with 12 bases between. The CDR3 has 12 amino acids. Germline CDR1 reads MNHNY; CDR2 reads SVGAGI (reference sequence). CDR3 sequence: CASSLPGIEQFF. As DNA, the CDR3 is TGTGCCAGCAGCTTACCGGGTATTGAGCAGTTCTTC.

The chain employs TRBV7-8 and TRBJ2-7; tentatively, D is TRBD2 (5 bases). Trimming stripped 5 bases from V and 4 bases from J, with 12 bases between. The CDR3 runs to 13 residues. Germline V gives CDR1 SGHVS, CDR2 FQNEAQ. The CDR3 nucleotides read TGTGCCAGCAGCCGCGAGGGAAAGTACGAGCAGTACTTC. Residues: CASSREGKYEQYF.

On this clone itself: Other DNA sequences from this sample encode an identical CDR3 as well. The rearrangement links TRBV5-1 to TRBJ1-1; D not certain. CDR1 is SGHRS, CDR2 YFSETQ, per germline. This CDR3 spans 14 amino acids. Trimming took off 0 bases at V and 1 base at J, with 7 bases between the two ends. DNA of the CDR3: TGCGCCAGCAGCTTGGGCGGTCAGAACACTGAAGCTTTCTTT. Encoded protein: CASSLGGQNTEAFF. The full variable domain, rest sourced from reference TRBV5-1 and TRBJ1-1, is KAGVTQTPRYLIKTRGQQVTLSCSPISGHRSVSWYQQTPGQGLQFLFEYFSETQRNKGNFPGRFSGRQFSNSRSEMNVSTLELGDSALYLCASSLGGQNTEAFFGQGTRLTVV.

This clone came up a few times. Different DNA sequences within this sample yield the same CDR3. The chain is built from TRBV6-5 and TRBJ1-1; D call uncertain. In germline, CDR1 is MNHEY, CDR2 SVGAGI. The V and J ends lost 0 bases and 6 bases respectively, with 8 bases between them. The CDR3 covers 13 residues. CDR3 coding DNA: TGTGCCAGCAGTTACTCGAGAGGGCCTGAAGCTTTCTTT. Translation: CASSYSRGPEAFF.

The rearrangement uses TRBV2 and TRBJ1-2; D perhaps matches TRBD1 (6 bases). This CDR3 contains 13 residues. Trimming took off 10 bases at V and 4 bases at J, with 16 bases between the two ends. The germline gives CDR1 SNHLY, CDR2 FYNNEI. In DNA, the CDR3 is TGTGCCACCCAGTCCGGGACACTCTATGGCTACACCTTC. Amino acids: CATQSGTLYGYTF.

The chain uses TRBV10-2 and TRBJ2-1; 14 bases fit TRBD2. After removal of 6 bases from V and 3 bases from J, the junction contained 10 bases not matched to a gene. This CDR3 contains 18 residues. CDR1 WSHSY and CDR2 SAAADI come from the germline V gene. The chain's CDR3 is CASRGLAGGQGFYNEQFF. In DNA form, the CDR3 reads TGCGCCAGCAGAGGACTAGCGGGGGGCCAGGGGTTCTACAATGAGCAGTTCTTC.

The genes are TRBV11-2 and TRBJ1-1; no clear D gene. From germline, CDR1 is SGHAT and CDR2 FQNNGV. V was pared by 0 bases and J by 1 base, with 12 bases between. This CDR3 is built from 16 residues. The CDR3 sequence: CASSLDYGAGNTEAFF. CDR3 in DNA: TGTGCCAGCAGCTTAGATTACGGAGCCGGGAACACTGAAGCTTTCTTT.

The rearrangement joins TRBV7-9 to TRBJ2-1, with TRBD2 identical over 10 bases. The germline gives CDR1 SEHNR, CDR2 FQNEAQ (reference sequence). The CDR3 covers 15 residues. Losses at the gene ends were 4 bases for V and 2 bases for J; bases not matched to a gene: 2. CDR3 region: CASSSSGGAYNEQFF. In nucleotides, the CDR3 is TGTGCCAGCAGCTCAAGCGGGGGGGCCTACAATGAGCAGTTCTTC.